The 22 T cell receptor beta chains presented below share a single source sample, sequenced in a study of beta chain features in type 1 diabetes. Their cognate antigens are unknown. Study conclusions and caveats: Shorter TCRB CDR3s, moderately but significantly so, were found in Type 1 diabetes patients in all four CD4+ subsets.

Isolated RNA was reverse transcribed in full, so expressed TCRB transcripts were sequenced. The protocol was immunoSEQ multiplex PCR, while the TCRdb copy is restricted to in-frame clones and leaves out a portion. This table has some 360,000 clones, over 9% appearing once. Sequenced: central memory CD4+ T cells from blood. These receptors all stem from a man aged 25 to 45 with type 1 diabetes.

As to this clone: It differs at one base from a far larger clone, so likely a read error. The chain combines TRBV19 with TRBJ2-5; 8 bases align to TRBD1. This CDR3 contains 12 residues. Germline loops: CDR1 LNHDA, CDR2 SQIVND (reference sequence). Losses at the gene ends were 9 bases for V and 5 bases for J; bases not matched to a gene: 5. The CDR3 is CASSRDRETQYF. The CDR3 nucleotides read TGTGCCAGCAGCCGGGACAGGGAGACCCAGTACTTC.

The table lists this clone with a few counts. V gene TRBV11-3 combines with J gene TRBJ2-5, with 8 bases aligning to TRBD2. V lost 4 bases, J lost 4 bases, and 2 bases stayed unmatched. This CDR3 is 13 amino acids long. The germline gives CDR1 SGHNT, CDR2 YENEEA. CDR3 nucleotides: TGTGCCAGCAGCTCGGGACTAGTAGAGACCCAGTACTTC. Its translation is CASSSGLVETQYF.

This clone appeared a few times. J is TRBJ2-3 and V is TRBV5-4; 11 bases agree with TRBD2. CDR3 size: 16 residues. The trim removed 4 bases at V and 0 bases at J, leaving 4 bases unmatched. CDR1 and CDR2 from the germline V gene are SGHNT and YYREEE (reference sequence). The CDR3 loop reads CASSPGTSGSTDTQYF. In DNA, the CDR3 is TGTGCCAGCAGCCCCGGGACTAGCGGTAGCACAGATACGCAGTATTTT.

This clone was detected only a few times. The chain combines TRBV5-1 with TRBJ2-3, with D possibly matching TRBD2 (5 bases). Germline loops: CDR1 SGHRS, CDR2 YFSETQ. CDR3 length: 14 residues. V was trimmed by 4 bases and J by 1 base, leaving 10 bases between them. The CDR3 DNA reads as TGCGCCAGCAGCCTCCCGCGGGGCACAGATACGCAGTATTTT. Translation: CASSLPRGTDTQYF.

The chain recombines TRBV19 with TRBJ2-6; 7 positions agree with TRBD2. There are 18 residues in the CDR3. The J segment lost 0 bases and the V segment lost 5 bases, leaving 10 bases of the junction unmatched. Per the germline V gene, CDR1 is LNHDA and CDR2 is SQIVND (reference sequence). CDR3 amino acids: CASSPLAGFDSGANVLTF. The CDR3 coding sequence is TGTGCCAGTAGTCCGTTAGCGGGCTTTGACTCTGGGGCCAACGTCCTGACTTTC.

Within the sample, this clone is medium-sized. The chain uses TRBV5-6 and TRBJ2-1, with 9 nucleotides matching TRBD1. This CDR3 contains 16 residues. V was pared by 3 bases and J by 3 bases, with 7 bases of the junction left unmatched. Germline values: CDR1 SGHDT, CDR2 YYEEEE. The CDR3 region has the DNA TGTGCCAGCAGCTGGAAGGGACAGGGAGGCTACAATGAGCAGTTCTTC. This translates into CASSWKGQGGYNEQFF. Looking up the rest from reference TRBV5-6 and TRBJ2-1 gives the full variable domain: DAGVTQSPTHLIKTRGQQVTLRCSPKSGHDTVSWYQQALGQGPQFIFQYYEEEERQRGNFPDRFSGHQFPNYSSELNVNALLLGDSALYLCASSWKGQGGYNEQFFGPGTRLTVL.

This clone occurred a few times. J is TRBJ2-7 and V is TRBV5-1, with D possibly being TRBD2 (5 bases). The V end lost 4 bases, the J end lost 3 bases, and 17 bases lay between the germline ends. Germline loops: CDR1 SGHRS, CDR2 YFSETQ. The CDR3 runs to 15 residues. The CDR3 protein is CASSPQASGFYEQYF. As DNA, the CDR3 is TGCGCCAGCAGCCCCCAGGCCAGCGGCTTCTACGAGCAGTACTTC.

This clone appeared many times. The genes are TRBV10-3 and TRBJ2-5; unclear D gene. Germline CDR1 and CDR2: ENHRY and SYGVKD. The V end was cut by 4 bases, the J end by 2 bases, with 8 bases between. This CDR3 region has 13 residues. Here the CDR3 DNA reads TGTGCCATCAGTGCGACCGCTCAAGAGACCCAGTACTTC. This translates into CAISATAQETQYF.

The chain couples TRBV4-2 to TRBJ2-1; 7 bases map to TRBD2. The ends lost 0 bases at V and 8 bases at J; junction bases unmatched: 13. The CDR3 is 17 amino acids. Germline CDR1 reads LGHNA; CDR2 reads YNFKEQ. CDR3 in DNA: TGTGCCAGCAGCCAAGAGGGGGGGAGAAACTTATTCTATGAGCAGTTCTTC. This codes for CASSQEGGRNLFYEQFF.

The chain uses TRBV18 and TRBJ2-5; the D is unclear. V gave up 2 bases and J gave up 2 bases, with 6 bases separating them. This CDR3 spans 13 amino acids. Germline CDR1 and CDR2: KGHSH and LQKENI. This CDR3 reads CASSPLEQETQYF. CDR3 nucleotide sequence: TGTGCCAGCTCACCATTGGAGCAAGAGACCCAGTACTTC.

CDR3 sequence reads: CASSLSFRDEKLFF. The DNA for the CDR3 is TGCGCCAGCAGCTTGAGTTTTAGAGATGAAAAACTGTTTTTT. This sequence joins TRBV5-1 and TRBJ1-4; D is ambiguous. CDR3 length: 14 residues. Trimming removed 1 base from V and 6 bases from J, with 10 bases in between. Germline V gene lookup returns CDR1 SGHRS and CDR2 YFSETQ.

The V call is TRBV2, the J call TRBJ2-1; the D gene is possibly TRBD2 (6 bases). V gave up 3 bases and J gave up 10 bases, with 16 bases separating them. This CDR3 is 14 amino acids long. From germline, CDR1 is SNHLY and CDR2 FYNNEI. CDR3 DNA sequence: TGTGCCAGCAGTGAGGGGACTTACTCCCAGGAGCAGTTCTTC. Translation: CASSEGTYSQEQFF.

In this sample, this clone turned up a few times. V gene TRBV27 combines with J gene TRBJ1-1, with 7 bases fitting TRBD1. The CDR3 is 17 residues long. Germline CDR1 MNHEY, CDR2 SMNVEV (reference sequence). Trimming cost V 6 bases and J 2 bases; bases outside gene matches: 15. In DNA form, the CDR3 reads TGTGCCAGCAGCGGGACAGTGGATGGCATTACCAACACTGAAGCTTTCTTT. This sequence encodes CASSGTVDGITNTEAFF.

The sample holds a few counts of this clone. The chain uses TRBV4-3 and TRBJ1-1; 7 bases are a match to TRBD1. The germline gives CDR1 LGHNA, CDR2 YSLEER. The CDR3 is 15 residues long. The trim removed 4 bases at V and 4 bases at J, leaving 9 bases unmatched. The CDR3 bases are TGCGCCAGCAGCCGCCAGGGGGGAGGAGGCACTGAAGCTTTCTTT. Amino acids: CASSRQGGGGTEAFF.

This clone was recorded a few times. The chain's CDR3 is CASSPTSGRDEMYEQYF. In DNA form, the CDR3 reads TGTGCCAGCAGCCCGACTAGCGGTAGGGACGAGATGTACGAGCAGTACTTC. The chain has TRBV5-4 and TRBJ2-7; 9 positions match TRBD2. This CDR3 is 17 amino acids long. Germline assignment: CDR1 SGHNT and CDR2 YYREEE (reference sequence). The V and J ends lost 4 bases and 4 bases, in that order; junction bases with no gene match: 15.

The table lists this clone with a few counts. The chain couples TRBV13 to TRBJ2-1, with unresolved D. This CDR3 is built from 13 residues. CDR1 is PRHDT, CDR2 FYEKMQ, per germline (reference sequence). Trimming shortened V by 7 bases and J by 1 base, and 8 bases separated the two germline ends. The CDR3 region is CASTTGSYNEQFF. The CDR3, as DNA: TGTGCCAGCACCACCGGTTCCTACAATGAGCAGTTCTTC.

The chain couples TRBV19 to TRBJ2-2; TRBD2 matches at 12 bases. This CDR3 contains 18 residues. Trimming at V came to 3 bases and at J to 6 bases, leaving 11 bases not matched to a gene. CDR1 and CDR2 (germline): LNHDA, SQIVND (reference sequence). Here the CDR3 reads CASSIAPASGRGSGELFF. The CDR3 DNA sequence: TGTGCCAGTAGTATCGCCCCCGCTAGCGGGAGGGGATCCGGGGAGCTGTTTTTT.

This clone was seen a few times. This chain links TRBV5-4 with TRBJ2-2; possibly TRBD2 for D (5 bases). This CDR3 has 14 amino acids. The V end lost 6 bases, the J end lost 8 bases, and 17 bases lay between the germline ends. Germline values: CDR1 SGHNT, CDR2 YYREEE (reference sequence). The CDR3 sequence is CASTQHGVLGELFF. In DNA form, the CDR3 reads TGTGCCAGCACCCAACACGGGGTACTGGGGGAGCTGTTTTTT.

This clone was counted a few times. The CDR3 loop is CASSLVLEYEQYF. Here the CDR3 DNA reads TGTGCCAGCAGCCTCGTGTTGGAGTACGAGCAGTACTTC. The gene calls are TRBV7-2 and TRBJ2-5; no clear D. The DNA end is a closer match to TRBJ2-7, so the J assignment may be wrong. CDR3 length equals 13 residues. Germline CDR1 and CDR2: SGHTA and FQGNSA.

This clone has a handful of counts. The rearrangement links TRBV5-4 to TRBJ1-1; a possible D gene is TRBD1 (5 bases). CDR3 length: 15 residues. Germline V gene sequence: CDR1 SGHNT, CDR2 YYREEE (reference sequence). Trimming removed 6 bases at V and 1 base at J, with 16 bases between. In DNA, the CDR3 is TGTGCCAGCATCGCCCTCCGGGGCGCGAACACTGAAGCTTTCTTT. Translating it yields CASIALRGANTEAFF. The full variable domain, in which reference TRBV5-4 and TRBJ1-1 provide the parts outside the CDR3, is ETGVTQSPTHLIKTRGQQVTLRCSSQSGHNTVSWYQQALGQGPQFIFQYYREEENGRGNFPPRFSGLQFPNYSSELNVNALELDDSALYLCASIALRGANTEAFFGQGTRLTVV.

V usage is TRBV7-2 and J usage is TRBJ2-7; 7 bases line up with TRBD1. The CDR3 contains 15 residues. Germline CDR1 reads SGHTA; CDR2 reads FQGNSA. The junction had 9 bases not matched to a gene; V was cut back by 6 bases and J by 1 base. The CDR3 is CASSYRGDGSYEQYF. The CDR3 nucleotides are TGTGCCAGCAGTTACAGGGGAGATGGGTCCTACGAGCAGTACTTC. Complete variable domain (other parts from reference TRBV7-2 and TRBJ2-7): GAGVSQSPSNKVTEKGKDVELRCDPISGHTALYWYRQSLGQGLEFLIYFQGNSAPDKSGLPSDRFSAERTGGSVSTLTIQRTQQEDSAVYLCASSYRGDGSYEQYFGPGTRLTVT.

The V and J genes are TRBV5-4 and TRBJ2-3; D ambiguous. Trimming removed 5 bases from V and 5 bases from J, with 15 bases in between. Germline CDR1 reads SGHNT; CDR2 reads YYREEE (reference sequence). The CDR3 consists of 14 residues. CDR3 sequence (DNA): TGTGCCAGCAGTTACTCCCTTCCCGGAGATACGCAGTATTTT. It yields the protein CASSYSLPGDTQYF.